The clone carrying this T cell receptor (beta chain) was seen a few times. The antigen remains undetermined. The source of the sample is a study of cytomegalovirus exposure and HLA in healthy donors. 13 Jbeta primers and 60 Vbeta primers were used for the PCR. Clones were read by immunoSEQ multiplex PCR, and TCRdb kept only the in-frame ones, dropping some. The sample lists about 210,000 clones, around three quarters occurring once. Points from the study as a whole: It was 150 to 200 TCR beta chains that were listed as cytomegalovirus-associated. Association of a missense DCLRE1C variant with TCR beta V- and J-gene trimming was reported in a later analysis.

Sequencing was performed on PBMCs. The sequence came from a woman under 40 in good health and CMV-seropositive.

The CDR3 DNA sequence: TGTGCCAGCAGTCGGGTGGCCTACGAGCAGTACTTC. As protein: CASSRVAYEQYF. The chain carries TRBV2 and TRBJ2-7; D not resolved. The CDR3 extends over 12 amino acids. V was clipped by 5 bases and J by 2 bases, with 7 bases between them. Germline CDR1 SNHLY, CDR2 FYNNEI.